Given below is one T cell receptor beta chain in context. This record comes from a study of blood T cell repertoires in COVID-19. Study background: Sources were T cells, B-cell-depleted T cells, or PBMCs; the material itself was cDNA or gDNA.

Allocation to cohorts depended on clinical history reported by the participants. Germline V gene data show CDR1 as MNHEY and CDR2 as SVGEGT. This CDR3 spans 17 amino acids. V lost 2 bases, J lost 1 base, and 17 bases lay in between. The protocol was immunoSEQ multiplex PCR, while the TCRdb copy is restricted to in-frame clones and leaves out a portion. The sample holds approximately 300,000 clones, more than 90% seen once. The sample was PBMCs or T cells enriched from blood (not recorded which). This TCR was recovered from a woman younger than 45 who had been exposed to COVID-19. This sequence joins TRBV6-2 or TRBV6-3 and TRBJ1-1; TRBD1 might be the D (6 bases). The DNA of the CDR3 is TGTGCCAGCAGTTACCCTATTGGACAGAACGAGAACACTGAAGCTTTCTTT. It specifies CASSYPIGQNENTEAFF.